Below are 32 T cell receptor beta chains sequenced from a single sample in a study of radiotherapy plus CTLA-4 blockade in lung cancer. Here immunoSEQ multiplex PCR was the method, and the copy in TCRdb shows in-frame clones only, minus some. The sample yields around 56,000 clones, approximately 79% seen once. Source: peripheral blood, taken from a patient treated with radiotherapy plus ipilimumab. The receptors derive from a human donor with non-small cell lung cancer who had a complete response to radiotherapy plus ipilimumab.

The J gene is TRBJ1-2, the V gene TRBV7-2, with 8 bases lining up with TRBD1. This CDR3 spans 16 amino acids. Germline assignment: CDR1 SGHTA and CDR2 FQGNSA. After removal of 0 bases from V and 3 bases from J, the junction contained 6 bases not matched to a gene. This CDR3 is CASSLAPTGEDYGYTF. CDR3 nucleotides: TGTGCCAGCAGCTTAGCACCGACAGGGGAAGACTATGGCTACACCTTC.

The genes are TRBV10-3 and TRBJ2-5; TRBD1 matches 11 bases. Trimming at V came to 10 bases and at J to 4 bases, leaving 5 bases not matched to a gene. The germline CDR1 and CDR2 sequences are ENHRY and SYGVKD. CDR3 length: 13 amino acids. CDR3 in DNA: TGTGCCACTTGGACAGGGGGCTTAGAGACCCAGTACTTC. Translated, it gives CATWTGGLETQYF.

Notes on this clone: In the same sample, other DNA sequences code for this CDR3. The CDR3 reads CASSFDSSSYNEQFF. For the CDR3, the DNA is TGCGCCAGCAGCTTTGACAGTAGCTCCTACAATGAGCAGTTCTTC. The V call is TRBV5-1, the J call TRBJ2-1, with D possibly matching TRBD1 (5 bases). The CDR3 is made up of 15 amino acids. V was cut by 2 bases and J by 0 bases, with 9 bases left in between. Germline loops: CDR1 SGHRS, CDR2 YFSETQ. Full variable domain (remainder filled in from reference TRBV5-1 and TRBJ2-1): KAGVTQTPRYLIKTRGQQVTLSCSPISGHRSVSWYQQTPGQGLQFLFEYFSETQRNKGNFPGRFSGRQFSNSRSEMNVSTLELGDSALYLCASSFDSSSYNEQFFGPGTRLTVL.

The chain has TRBV11-3 and TRBJ2-7; the match to TRBD1 covers 11 bases. The CDR3 extends over 14 amino acids. After removal of 3 bases from V and 7 bases from J, the junction contained 5 bases not matched to a gene. Germline V gene lookup returns CDR1 SGHNT and CDR2 YENEEA. This CDR3 is CASSLDRGRGEQYF. In DNA, the CDR3 is TGTGCCAGCAGCTTGGACAGGGGGCGCGGAGAGCAGTACTTC.

The J gene is TRBJ1-1, the V gene TRBV5-1; a possible D gene is TRBD1 (5 bases). The V end lost 1 base, the J end lost 2 bases, and 12 bases lay between the germline ends. The CDR3 runs 15 residues. Germline lookup yields CDR1 SGHRS and CDR2 YFSETQ. As DNA, the CDR3 is TGCGCCAGCAGCTTGAACAGGTTCCCTAACACTGAAGCTTTCTTT. Translated: CASSLNRFPNTEAFF.

This chain connects TRBV5-1 to TRBJ2-3; 12 nucleotides match TRBD2. The trim removed 4 bases at V and 4 bases at J, leaving 13 bases unmatched. Germline CDR1 reads SGHRS; CDR2 reads YFSETQ. This CDR3 region has 18 residues. The CDR3 protein is CASSRDGGTSGYPDTQYF. In DNA form, the CDR3 reads TGCGCCAGCAGCCGGGACGGCGGGACTAGCGGGTATCCAGATACGCAGTATTTT.

The rearrangement joins TRBV5-1 to TRBJ2-2; 7 bases are shared with TRBD1. The CDR3 contains 15 residues. V lost 2 bases, J lost 4 bases, and 5 bases stayed unmatched. In germline, CDR1 is SGHRS, CDR2 YFSETQ. The CDR3 loop reads CASSFQGESTGELFF. CDR3 DNA: TGCGCCAGCAGCTTTCAGGGGGAGAGCACCGGGGAGCTGTTTTTT.

This chain joins TRBV5-4 and TRBJ2-2; TRBD2 is a possible D gene (6 bases). V was trimmed by 9 bases and J by 2 bases, leaving 23 bases between them. Germline V gene lookup returns CDR1 SGHNT and CDR2 YYREEE (reference sequence). This CDR3 has 17 amino acids. CDR3 region: CAIKRVSGAFNTGELFF. The CDR3, as DNA: TGTGCCATTAAGCGGGTCTCGGGAGCTTTCAACACCGGGGAGCTGTTTTTT.

This chain connects TRBV4-1 to TRBJ1-2; no clear D gene. CDR1 is MGHRA and CDR2 is YSYEKL in the germline V gene. The CDR3 runs to 13 residues. Between the trimmed V and J ends, which lost 0 bases and 5 bases, there was a span of 7 bases. In nucleotides, the CDR3 is TGCGCCAGCAGCCAAGAAGCCGGGTATGGCTACACCTTC. Its translation is CASSQEAGYGYTF.

By sample fraction, this clone is medium-sized. V usage is TRBV10-3 and J usage is TRBJ2-5, with 9 nucleotides matching TRBD2. The CDR3 consists of 14 residues. Per germline, CDR1 ENHRY and CDR2 SYGVKD. V was pared by 6 bases and J by 0 bases, with 2 bases of the junction left unmatched. The CDR3 nucleotides read TGTGCCATCAGGGCTAGCGGGGACCAAGAGACCCAGTACTTC. Its translation is CAIRASGDQETQYF.

As regards this clone: Other DNA variants within this sample encode the same CDR3. The chain uses TRBV9 and TRBJ1-6; D unresolved. The CDR3 length is 13 residues. Trimming left V 2 bases short and J 7 bases short, with 7 bases between. Germline CDR1 and CDR2: SGDLS and YYNGEE. The CDR3 is CASSVGGNSPLHF. CDR3 bases: TGTGCCAGCAGCGTCGGAGGGAATTCACCCCTCCACTTT. Full variable domain (rest looked up from reference TRBV9 and TRBJ1-6): DSGVTQTPKHLITATGQRVTLRCSPRSGDLSVYWYQQSLDQGLQFLIQYYNGEERAKGNILERFSAQQFPDLHSELNLSSLELGDSALYFCASSVGGNSPLHFGNGTRLTVT.

The chain has TRBV6-5 and TRBJ2-2; tentative D call: TRBD1 (5 bases). The germline CDR1 and CDR2 sequences are MNHEY and SVGAGI. Trimming removed 4 bases at V and 3 bases at J, with 12 bases between. The CDR3 runs to 15 residues. In DNA, the CDR3 is TGTGCCAGCAGTTCATCCCCAGGGTACACCGGGGAGCTGTTTTTT. Its translation is CASSSSPGYTGELFF.

The chain couples TRBV6-5 to TRBJ2-1, with D uncertain. The length of the CDR3 is 15 residues. V was pared by 4 bases and J by 0 bases, with 10 bases between. Per germline, CDR1 MNHEY and CDR2 SVGAGI. The CDR3: CASSFDTLSYNEQFF. The CDR3 DNA follows: TGTGCCAGCAGTTTCGACACTCTCTCCTACAATGAGCAGTTCTTC.

The CDR3 sequence: CASSRDRGTEAFF. In nucleotides, the CDR3 is TGTGCCAGCAGTAGGGACAGGGGAACTGAAGCTTTCTTT. The rearrangement joins TRBV6-5 to TRBJ1-1, with TRBD1 matching 10 bases. V gave up 5 bases and J gave up 5 bases; unmatched junction bases: 2. The germline CDR1 and CDR2 sequences are MNHEY and SVGAGI. The CDR3 totals 13 residues.

J is TRBJ2-7 and V is TRBV5-6; D is perhaps TRBD1 (6 bases). There are 13 residues in the CDR3. Deletions cut 0 bases from V and 9 bases from J, with 13 bases between. Per the germline V gene, CDR1 is SGHDT and CDR2 is YYEEEE. CDR3 coding DNA: TGTGCCAGCAGCTTGGGAACAGGGTCAGGGCAGTACGTC. Its protein product is CASSLGTGSGQYV.

The chain recombines TRBV9 with TRBJ1-1; D perhaps matches TRBD1 (5 bases). The V gene's germline CDR1 is SGDLS and CDR2 YYNGEE. The V end was cut by 0 bases, the J end by 2 bases, with 11 bases between. The CDR3 sequence is 15 residues long. CDR3 amino acids: CASSVGGRLNTEAFF. As DNA, the CDR3 is TGTGCCAGCAGCGTAGGGGGCAGGTTAAACACTGAAGCTTTCTTT.

This clone was counted a few times. The V and J genes are TRBV27 and TRBJ2-3, with D uncertain. The germline gives CDR1 MNHEY, CDR2 SMNVEV (reference sequence). V lost 3 bases, J lost 4 bases, and 8 bases lay in between. This CDR3 spans 13 amino acids. The DNA of the CDR3 is TGTGCCAGCAGTTTCGCTGAGTCAGATACGCAGTATTTT. This codes for CASSFAESDTQYF.

The V and J genes are TRBV10-3 and TRBJ2-3, with 12 bases fitting TRBD2. The junction had 9 bases not matched to a gene; V was cut back by 11 bases and J by 3 bases. The length of the CDR3 is 15 residues. The germline V gene encodes CDR1 ENHRY and CDR2 SYGVKD. The CDR3: CASRLAGELTDTQYF. The CDR3 nucleotides read TGTGCCTCCAGACTAGCGGGAGAACTGACAGATACGCAGTATTTT.

The V call is TRBV7-8, the J call TRBJ1-2, with D maybe TRBD1 (5 bases). The CDR3 contains 16 residues. The V and J ends lost 4 bases and 6 bases respectively, with 21 bases between them. Germline assignment: CDR1 SGHVS and CDR2 FQNEAQ. CDR3 nucleotide sequence: TGTGCCAGCAGCTCCTCCCCCCGCGCAGGGCGGAATGGCTACACCTTC. As protein: CASSSSPRAGRNGYTF.

The CDR3 DNA reads TGTGCCTGGAGTGTACTGCCCTTGACCGGGGAGCTGTTTTTT. It codes for CAWSVLPLTGELFF. This chain uses TRBV30 with TRBJ2-2; D ambiguous. The germline gives CDR1 GTSNPN, CDR2 SVGIG (reference sequence). V shed 0 bases and J shed 5 bases, with 10 bases lying between them. The CDR3 is made up of 14 amino acids. Drawing the rest from reference TRBV30 and TRBJ2-2, the complete variable domain is SQTIHQWPATLVQPVGSPLSLECTVEGTSNPNLYWYRQAAGRGLQLLFYSVGIGQISSEVPQNLSASRPQDRQFILSSKKLLLSDSGFYLCAWSVLPLTGELFFGEGSRLTVL.

This clone was counted once. The chain joins TRBV28 to TRBJ2-6; D not resolved. Per the germline V gene, CDR1 is MDHEN and CDR2 is SYDVKM. This CDR3 comprises 15 residues. Deletions cut 7 bases from V and 0 bases from J, with 10 bases between. The CDR3 DNA reads TGTGCCAGCATGGCCGGAGTCTCTGGGGCCAACGTCCTGACTTTC. Its translation is CASMAGVSGANVLTF.

V usage is TRBV9 and J usage is TRBJ1-5; 11 nucleotides align to TRBD1. There are 16 residues in the CDR3. With 3 bases clipped from V and 2 bases from J, the junction kept 4 bases outside the gene matches. Germline V gene sequence: CDR1 SGDLS, CDR2 YYNGEE. The DNA for the CDR3 is TGTGCCAGCAGCGAAGGACAGGGGGCAGGCAATCAGCCCCAGCATTTT. Protein: CASSEGQGAGNQPQHF.

This clone was observed a single time. V is TRBV4-1 and J is TRBJ2-3, with D maybe TRBD2 (6 bases). Trimming took 4 bases from V and 5 from J, leaving 25 bases between them. Per germline, CDR1 MGHRA and CDR2 YSYEKL. This CDR3 contains 18 residues. The CDR3: CASSPFELGLPPGDTQYF. The DNA for the CDR3 is TGCGCCAGCAGCCCCTTCGAACTGGGACTCCCGCCGGGAGATACGCAGTATTTT.

This clone has just one count. The gene calls are TRBV15 and TRBJ2-5; maybe TRBD1 (5 bases). With 3 bases removed from V and 1 base from J, the gap between germline ends came to 9 bases. The CDR3 sequence is 14 residues long. The germline V gene encodes CDR1 LNHNV and CDR2 YYDKDF (reference sequence). Written as DNA, the CDR3 is TGTGCCACCAGCAGTCGACAGATCCAAGAGACCCAGTACTTC. It is translated as CATSSRQIQETQYF.

The chain combines TRBV19 with TRBJ1-1, with a possible D match to TRBD1 (6 bases). CDR1 is LNHDA and CDR2 is SQIVND in the germline V gene (reference sequence). V was clipped by 8 bases and J by 0 bases, with 10 bases between them. The CDR3 sequence is 13 residues long. In DNA form, the CDR3 reads TGTGCCAGTGGAAACAGGGTGAACACTGAAGCTTTCTTT. It encodes CASGNRVNTEAFF.

CDR3 protein: CASSLAGQGVRQPQHF. The CDR3 DNA reads TGTGCCAGCAGCTTGGCCGGACAGGGCGTAAGACAGCCCCAGCATTTT. The rearrangement uses TRBV5-5 and TRBJ1-5, with TRBD1 matching over 8 bases. The CDR3 spans 16 residues. Unmatched junction bases numbered 9, after V lost 0 bases and J lost 7 bases. The V gene's germline CDR1 is SGHKS and CDR2 YYEKEE (reference sequence). The whole variable domain, filled in from reference TRBV5-5 and TRBJ1-5, reads DAGVTQSPTHLIKTRGQQVTLRCSPISGHKSVSWYQQVLGQGPQFIFQYYEKEERGRGNFPDRFSARQFPNYSSELNVNALLLGDSALYLCASSLAGQGVRQPQHFGDGTRLSIL.

The rearrangement uses TRBV6-5 and TRBJ2-7; D may be TRBD2 (5 bases). This CDR3 comprises 13 residues. The V gene lost 0 bases and the J gene lost 6 bases, with 9 bases spanning the gap. The germline CDR1 and CDR2 sequences are MNHEY and SVGAGI. The CDR3 coding sequence is TGTGCCAGCAGTTACTCGGGGAGTGGCGAGCAGTACTTC. It translates to CASSYSGSGEQYF.

The rearrangement uses TRBV30 and TRBJ2-5; 8 positions agree with TRBD2. Germline-derived CDR1 and CDR2 are GTSNPN and SVGIG (reference sequence). V shed 2 bases and J 5 bases; nucleotides not matched to a gene: 7. The CDR3 is 14 amino acids. CDR3 amino acids: CAWSYVAGSETQYF. In DNA, the CDR3 is TGTGCCTGGAGTTATGTAGCGGGAAGCGAGACCCAGTACTTC.

This clone was detected a few times. The chain joins TRBV21-1 to TRBJ1-3; the table calls TRBD1, which could not be checked here. TRBV21-1 is a pseudogene. The CDR3 is made up of 15 amino acids. In DNA form, the CDR3 reads TGTGCCAGCAGCCCCTTGGACAGGGCTGGAAACACCATATATTTT. As protein: CASSPLDRAGNTIYF.

V and J are TRBV28 and TRBJ1-4, with D possibly matching TRBD1 (5 bases). The V gene lost 3 bases and the J gene lost 6 bases, with 23 bases spanning the gap. The CDR3 extends over 18 amino acids. From germline, CDR1 is MDHEN and CDR2 SYDVKM. This chain's CDR3 is CASSFERWTLPGDEKLFF. The CDR3 region has the DNA TGTGCCAGCAGTTTCGAGAGGTGGACTCTCCCGGGGGATGAAAAACTGTTTTTT. Full variable domain (remainder filled in from reference TRBV28 and TRBJ1-4): DVKVTQSSRYLVKRTGEKVFLECVQDMDHENMFWYRQDPGLGLRLIYFSYDVKMKEKGDIPEGYSVSREKKERFSLILESASTNQTSMYLCASSFERWTLPGDEKLFFGSGTQLSVL.

A few counts support this clone. The chain combines TRBV7-9 with TRBJ2-3, with TRBD2 identical over 8 bases. Germline CDR1 and CDR2: SEHNR and FQNEAQ (reference sequence). CDR3 length: 17 residues. J gave up 1 base and V 3 bases, and 9 bases lay outside the gene matches. The chain's CDR3 is CASSFLLAGFRTDTQYF. As DNA, the CDR3 is TGTGCCAGCAGCTTCCTCTTAGCGGGGTTCCGCACAGATACGCAGTATTTT. Variable domain in full (rest from reference TRBV7-9 and TRBJ2-3): DTGVSQNPRHKITKRGQNVTFRCDPISEHNRLYWYRQTLGQGPEFLTYFQNEAQLEKSRLLSDRFSAERPKGSFSTLEIQRTEQGDSAMYLCASSFLLAGFRTDTQYFGPGTRLTVL.

This sequence joins TRBV7-8 and TRBJ2-5; D is perhaps TRBD2 (6 bases). The germline gives CDR1 SGHVS, CDR2 FQNEAQ. Trimming took off 3 bases at V and 4 bases at J, with 12 bases between the two ends. The CDR3 contains 14 residues. The chain's CDR3 is CASSFGGFRETQYF. The CDR3, as DNA: TGTGCCAGCAGCTTCGGGGGATTCCGAGAGACCCAGTACTTC.